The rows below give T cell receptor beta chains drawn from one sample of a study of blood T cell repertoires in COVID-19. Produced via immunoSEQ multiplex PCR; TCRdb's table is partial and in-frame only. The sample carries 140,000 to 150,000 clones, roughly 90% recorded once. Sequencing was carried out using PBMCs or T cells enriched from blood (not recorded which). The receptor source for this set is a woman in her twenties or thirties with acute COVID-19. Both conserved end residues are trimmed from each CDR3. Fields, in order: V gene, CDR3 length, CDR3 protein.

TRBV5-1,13,ASSNRAMAPTEAF
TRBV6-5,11,ASRRTGSYEQY
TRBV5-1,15,ASSLDFTGMGTGELF
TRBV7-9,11,ASSLILNHEQF
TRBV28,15,ASSPTTIQDYNSPLH
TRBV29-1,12,SCPKLGRSYGYT
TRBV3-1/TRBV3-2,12,ASSLLAGDNEQF
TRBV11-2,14,ASSLLRASGSYEQY
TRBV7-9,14,ASSGETGESNYGYT
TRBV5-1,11,ASSLAVAETQY
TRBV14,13,ASSQAFGQAYGYT
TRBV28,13,ASSLSQALSYGYT
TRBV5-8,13,ASSRTAGGSYEQY
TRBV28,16,ASSLDREGVSTNEKLF
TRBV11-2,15,ASSLYGAQAGDTEAF
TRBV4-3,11,ASSQERPGSAF
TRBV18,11,ASSPRDRDGYT
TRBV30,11,AWRTLGVKEAF
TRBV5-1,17,ASSLRTGGTKTYTDTQY
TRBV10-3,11,AISLAQEETQY
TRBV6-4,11,ASSDGGHNEQF
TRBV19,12,ASTKGQWNTEAF
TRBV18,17,ASSPPKFLAGMNTGELF
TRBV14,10,ASSLGSSPLH
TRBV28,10,ASSYQGQPQH
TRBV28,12,ASSSDRDNYGYT
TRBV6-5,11,ASSYDLSGEQY
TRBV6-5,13,ASSRLAGGEDTQY
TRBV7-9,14,ASSLATGGRTDTQY
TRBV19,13,ASSTGTANSYEQY
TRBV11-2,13,ASSLVAGGAYEQY
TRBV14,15,ASSQDYLLVLREKLF
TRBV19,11,ASSPIGSYEQY
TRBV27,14,ASSLSRTGPNYGYT
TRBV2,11,ASSDGSSGELF
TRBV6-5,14,VSSYSSGRGSYEQY
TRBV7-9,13,ASSPGQVLGETQY
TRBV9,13,ASSSGGTVNQPQH
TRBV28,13,ASSSPGRATTEAF
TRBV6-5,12,ASSYSTSGDTQY
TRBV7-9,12,ASSEHPQGYEQY
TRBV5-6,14,ASSSTGGAKSSPLH
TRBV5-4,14,ASSLDPKGAYNEQF
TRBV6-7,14,ASCFEVLTNTGELF
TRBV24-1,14,ATSDPSGEGVETQY
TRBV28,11,ASSPDGSYEQY
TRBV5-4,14,ASSLVGRVLEETQY
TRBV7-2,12,ASSFITSGETQY
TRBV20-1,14,SASDASGRVLYEQY
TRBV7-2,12,ASSHPNRNSPLH
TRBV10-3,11,AMNPGQGYEQY
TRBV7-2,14,ASSPRDTVSYTEAF
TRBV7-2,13,ASSLRAGAVYEQY
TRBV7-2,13,ASSAGQGARYGYT